This T cell receptor (beta chain) comes out of a study of blood T cells in healthy people across ages. Combining a sample-barcoded 5' primer with a J-beta primer mix, a second PCR ran for roughly 6 to 11 cycles. Each cDNA molecule, via a template-switch adaptor with 12 random nucleotides, was tagged. In TCRdb, the 5' RACE reads were re-called with MiXCR into one record per CDR3 protein. The sample has 1.8 million or so distinct CDR3 sequences, about two fifths seen once; the top ten hold 23%. Per the germline V gene, CDR1 is MDHEN and CDR2 is SYDVKM. V gave up 7 bases and J gave up 2 bases; unmatched junction bases: 6. The CDR3 length is 14 residues. Findings and caveats of the study: The percentage of naive T cells correlated strongly with TCR beta diversity.

About this clonotype: Antigen specificity is unknown.

Sequencing was performed on blood. The rearrangement joins TRBV28 to TRBJ2-3; 7 bases line up with TRBD2. This receptor was obtained from a human donor in good health. The CDR3 reads CASKGAGNTDTQYF. The CDR3 DNA follows: TGTGCCAGCAAAGGAGCGGGGAACACAGATACGCAGTATTTT. Using reference TRBV28 and TRBJ2-3 for the parts outside the CDR3, the full variable domain is DVKVTQSSRYLVKRTGEKVFLECVQDMDHENMFWYRQDPGLGLRLIYFSYDVKMKEKGDIPEGYSVSREKKERFSLILESASTNQTSMYLCASKGAGNTDTQYFGPGTRLTVL.